A single sample is the source of the 13 T cell receptor beta chains below, sequenced in a study of cytomegalovirus exposure and HLA in healthy donors. PCR primers comprised 60 Vbeta and 13 Jbeta primers. Assay: immunoSEQ multiplex PCR; the TCRdb copy retains only in-frame clones and omits some. The sample lists about 160,000 clones, 80% occurring once. The specimen sequenced was PBMCs. The origin of the receptors is a man younger than 45 in good health and CMV-seronegative.

The gene calls are TRBV10-1 and TRBJ2-7, with 7 bases aligning to TRBD2. The junction had 1 base not matched to a gene; V was cut back by 2 bases and J by 0 bases. Germline V CDR1 and CDR2: WNHNN, SYGVQD (reference sequence). This CDR3 region has 14 residues. In DNA form, the CDR3 reads TGCGCCAGCAGTGAGGCGGGGGACTCCTACGAGCAGTACTTC. It encodes CASSEAGDSYEQYF.

This chain links TRBV10-1 with TRBJ2-1, with TRBD1 matching 7 bases. CDR3 length equals 14 residues. V dropped 1 base and J dropped 8; count of bases not matched to a gene: 5. The germline CDR1 and CDR2 sequences are WNHNN and SYGVQD (reference sequence). The CDR3 region is CASSEFYRGHEQFF. CDR3 nucleotide sequence: TGCGCCAGCAGTGAGTTCTACAGGGGCCATGAGCAGTTCTTC.

The chain has TRBV7-9 and TRBJ2-5; TRBD2 agrees at 12 bases. The germline V gene encodes CDR1 SEHNR and CDR2 FQNEAQ (reference sequence). With 7 bases clipped from V and 5 bases from J, the junction kept 11 bases outside the gene matches. This CDR3 spans 16 amino acids. DNA of the CDR3: TGTGCCAGCACCCCGGGGCTAGCGGGGGGGCCGGAGACCCAGTACTTC. This codes for CASTPGLAGGPETQYF.

V gene TRBV10-3 combines with J gene TRBJ2-1; TRBD2 agrees at 7 bases. CDR3 size: 14 residues. In germline, CDR1 is ENHRY, CDR2 SYGVKD. Trimming took 1 base from V and 9 from J; bases not matched to a gene: 6. CDR3 protein: CAISEYGLVLEQFF. The CDR3 DNA reads TGTGCCATCAGTGAGTATGGACTAGTCCTTGAGCAGTTCTTC.

This clone was seen just once. The CDR3 reads CAWNRGNSGNTIYF. The CDR3 bases are TGTGCCTGGAACAGGGGGAACTCTGGAAACACCATATATTTT. The chain is built from TRBV30 and TRBJ1-3; 8 positions agree with TRBD1. The J segment lost 0 bases and the V segment lost 4 bases, leaving 2 bases of the junction unmatched. Germline CDR1 is GTSNPN and CDR2 is SVGIG (reference sequence). The CDR3 runs to 14 residues. The whole variable domain, remainder taken from reference TRBV30 and TRBJ1-3, is SQTIHQWPATLVQPVGSPLSLECTVEGTSNPNLYWYRQAAGRGLQLLFYSVGIGQISSEVPQNLSASRPQDRQFILSSKKLLLSDSGFYLCAWNRGNSGNTIYFGEGSWLTVV.

The J gene is TRBJ2-7, the V gene TRBV5-6; a possible D gene is TRBD2 (5 bases). The CDR3 runs to 12 residues. Germline-derived CDR1 and CDR2 are SGHDT and YYEEEE. The V end lost 4 bases, the J end lost 3 bases, and 8 bases lay between the germline ends. The CDR3 DNA follows: TGTGCCAGCAGCCCGGGGAACTACGAGCAGTACTTC. This gives the protein CASSPGNYEQYF.

The chain couples TRBV5-3 to TRBJ1-5, with D tentatively TRBD1 (6 bases). TRBV5-3 has ORF status, its function being uncertain. The ends were cut back, 4 bases at V and 5 bases at J, with 19 bases in the middle. The CDR3 runs to 16 residues. CDR3 nucleotide sequence: TGTGCCAGAAGCCCACATAAGGGGGGGTACTATCAGCCCCAGCATTTT. Translated, it gives CARSPHKGGYYQPQHF.

The chain carries TRBV18 and TRBJ2-7; 9 bases are a match to TRBD1. The CDR3 runs 13 residues. The germline gives CDR1 KGHSH, CDR2 LQKENI. The V gene end was trimmed by 3 bases and the J gene end by 6 bases; junction bases not matched to a gene: 3. CDR3 region: CASSPGQGSEQYF. The DNA of the CDR3 is TGTGCCAGCTCACCGGGACAGGGTTCCGAGCAGTACTTC.

The chain employs TRBV4-3 and TRBJ2-3; 8 bases fit TRBD2. CDR3 length equals 18 residues. Per germline, CDR1 LGHNA and CDR2 YSLEER. The junction had 9 bases not matched to a gene; V was cut back by 1 base and J by 0 bases. The CDR3 reads CASSQGLAGPPSTDTQYF. The CDR3 nucleotides read TGCGCCAGCAGCCAAGGCTTAGCGGGGCCCCCCAGCACAGATACGCAGTATTTT.

The rearrangement uses TRBV28 and TRBJ1-1; TRBD1 matches 10 bases. This CDR3 comprises 14 residues. The V and J ends lost 5 bases and 5 bases, in that order; junction bases with no gene match: 5. Germline CDR1 MDHEN, CDR2 SYDVKM. CDR3 amino acids: CASSLGQGSTEAFF. The CDR3 region has the DNA TGTGCCAGCAGTCTGGGACAGGGGAGTACTGAAGCTTTCTTT.

V gene TRBV19 combines with J gene TRBJ2-7, with 9 bases aligning to TRBD2. Germline V gives CDR1 LNHDA, CDR2 SQIVND (reference sequence). The CDR3 has 14 residues. The trim removed 3 bases at V and 4 bases at J, leaving 4 bases unmatched. CDR3 coding DNA: TGTGCCAGTAGTATCGCGGGGGGGCGGTACGAGCAGTACTTC. It specifies CASSIAGGRYEQYF.

Only a few counts were recorded for this clone. The genes are TRBV4-3 and TRBJ2-1, with unresolved D. In germline, CDR1 is LGHNA, CDR2 YSLEER. V shed 0 bases and J shed 7 bases, with 13 bases lying between them. The CDR3 length is 15 residues. The CDR3 DNA reads TGCGCCAGCAGCCAAGATATGGGCTCCCCGAATGAGCAGTTCTTC. It codes for CASSQDMGSPNEQFF.

The chain is built from TRBV14 and TRBJ2-4, with D possibly being TRBD1 (6 bases). V was trimmed by 1 base and J by 8 bases, leaving 24 bases between them. Germline assignment: CDR1 SGHDN and CDR2 FVKESK. CDR3 length: 18 residues. Here the CDR3 reads CASSQAKGDDSNGDIQYF. As DNA, the CDR3 is TGTGCCAGCAGCCAAGCAAAGGGGGACGATAGTAATGGGGACATTCAGTACTTC.